Each of the 4 T cell receptor beta chains below was sequenced from the same sample in a study of shared clonotypes between healthy human individuals. Here immunoSEQ multiplex PCR was the method, and the copy in TCRdb shows in-frame clones only, minus some. This table holds some 2 million clones, roughly 94% found once. The source material was naive CD4+ T cells sorted from blood. Subset: CD45RA+ positively selected. These TCRs come from a man aged 18 to 29 in good health.

This sequence joins TRBV5-1 and TRBJ2-1; 14 positions match TRBD2. The CDR3 totals 16 residues. Looked up from germline, CDR1 is SGHRS and CDR2 is YFSETQ. V lost 4 bases to trimming and J lost 8 bases; unmatched junction nucleotides: 8. CDR3 coding DNA: TGCGCCAGCAGCCTAGGACTAGCGGGAGGTGTAGATGAGCAGTTCTTC. As protein: CASSLGLAGGVDEQFF.

The chain carries TRBV5-1 and TRBJ2-7; the D is unclear. The germline V gene encodes CDR1 SGHRS and CDR2 YFSETQ. The CDR3 contains 15 residues. V dropped 1 base and J dropped 0 bases, with 11 bases sitting between them. For the CDR3, the DNA is TGCGCCAGCAGCTTGTACTCAGCCACCTCCTACGAGCAGTACTTC. Translated: CASSLYSATSYEQYF.

The chain is built from TRBV9 and TRBJ2-1, with TRBD2 matching 12 bases. With 4 bases clipped from V and 4 bases from J, the junction kept 9 bases outside the gene matches. The CDR3 runs 17 residues. Germline CDR1 and CDR2: SGDLS and YYNGEE. The CDR3 DNA sequence: TGTGCCAGCAGCCCGAGGCTTGGACTAGCGGGGTACAATGAGCAGTTCTTC. It codes for CASSPRLGLAGYNEQFF.

The V gene is TRBV30, the J gene TRBJ2-1; 11 bases map to TRBD2. The CDR3 has 14 residues. The V gene end was trimmed by 7 bases and the J gene end by 4 bases; junction bases not matched to a gene: 6. In germline, CDR1 is GTSNPN, CDR2 SVGIG (reference sequence). This CDR3 reads CAFLAGGSYNEQFF. CDR3 nucleotide sequence: TGTGCCTTCCTAGCGGGAGGAAGTTACAATGAGCAGTTCTTC.